A single sample gave rise to the 8 T cell receptor beta chains below, sequenced in a study of read filtering for tumor transcriptome and immune sequencing. This library used about 360 ng RNA and molecular barcoded adaptors spanning alpha/delta and beta/gamma chains. TCRdb re-called the reads with MiXCR, one entry per CDR3 protein. The sample lists nearly 60,000 distinct CDR3 sequences, about 12% occurring once. Specimen: a population of CD138-negative cells sorted from bone marrow. The receptors originated from a donor aged 40 or older with multiple myeloma.

This clonotype appeared many times. The gene calls are TRBV6-1 and TRBJ1-1; perhaps TRBD1 as D (6 bases). Germline CDR1 reads MNHNS; CDR2 reads SASEGT. This CDR3 has 14 residues. Trimming removed 2 bases at V and 5 bases at J, with 12 bases between. The CDR3 reads CASSERAGATEAFF. DNA for the CDR3: TGTGCCAGCAGTGAAAGGGCGGGGGCGACTGAAGCTTTCTTT.

This clonotype has ten or more counts. CDR3 amino acids: CASSSSRGGGNQPQHF. In DNA form, the CDR3 reads TGTGCCAGCAGCTCAAGTAGAGGAGGGGGCAATCAGCCCCAGCATTTT. V gene TRBV9 combines with J gene TRBJ1-5, with TRBD1 as a possible D gene (5 bases). The CDR3 is 16 amino acids. CDR1 is SGDLS and CDR2 is YYNGEE in the germline V gene. V was clipped by 4 bases and J by 2 bases, with 16 bases between them.

Ten or more counts support this clonotype. J is TRBJ2-3 and V is TRBV4-1, with 11 bases aligning to TRBD2. V dropped 1 base and J dropped 0; count of bases not matched to a gene: 12. The CDR3 runs to 20 residues. Germline values: CDR1 MGHRA, CDR2 YSYEKL. In DNA form, the CDR3 reads TGCGCCAGCAGCCAAGTTGGCCTAGCGGGGGGTGTGGATAGCACAGATACGCAGTATTTT. Its protein product is CASSQVGLAGGVDSTDTQYF.

This clonotype was seen many times. This rearrangement joins TRBV24-1 to TRBJ1-2, with no clear D. V was pared by 8 bases and J by 7 bases, with 10 bases between. Germline lookup yields CDR1 KGHDR and CDR2 SFDVKD. This CDR3 has 11 residues. The CDR3 is CATKQHPGYTF. For the CDR3, the DNA is TGTGCCACCAAACAACACCCTGGCTACACCTTC.

At least ten counts were recorded for this clonotype. The genes are TRBV4-2 and TRBJ2-2, with 14 nucleotides matching TRBD2. This CDR3 contains 19 residues. CDR1 and CDR2 from the germline V gene are LGHNA and YNFKEQ. Trimming at V came to 4 bases and at J to 2 bases, leaving 9 bases not matched to a gene. The DNA of the CDR3 is TGTGCCAGCAGCCGCACAGGGACTAGCGGGGGCCCTAACACCGGGGAGCTGTTTTTT. It encodes CASSRTGTSGGPNTGELFF.

A note on this clonotype: This sequence may be a read error, since a much larger clone differs from it by one base. This chain uses TRBV29-1 with TRBJ1-1; D perhaps matches TRBD1 (5 bases). The CDR3 contains 12 residues. Germline CDR1 is SQVTM and CDR2 is ANQGSEA. CDR3: CSAEGEGLEAFF. The CDR3 DNA reads TGCAGCGCTGAAGGGGAGGGCCTTGAAGCTTTCTTT.

Many counts were recorded for this clonotype. The V gene is TRBV20-1, the J gene TRBJ2-1, with D perhaps matching TRBD2 (5 bases). The CDR3 contains 17 residues. Trimming left V 0 bases short and J 0 bases short, with 15 bases between. The germline V gene encodes CDR1 DFQATT and CDR2 SNEGSKA (reference sequence). CDR3 loop: CSARDVLAPSSYNEQFF. The DNA of the CDR3 is TGCAGTGCTAGAGATGTGCTAGCCCCTAGCTCCTACAATGAGCAGTTCTTC.

This clonotype was seen at least ten times. This chain uses TRBV24-1 with TRBJ2-3, with D perhaps matching TRBD2 (5 bases). Trimming left V 6 bases short and J 4 bases short, with 25 bases between. Per germline, CDR1 KGHDR and CDR2 SFDVKD. This CDR3 is 18 amino acids long. The CDR3 protein is CATSKTSGSLIIPDTQYF. The CDR3 DNA reads TGTGCCACCAGTAAAACGTCGGGGAGCTTAATAATTCCAGATACGCAGTATTTT.